This T cell receptor (beta chain) was sequenced in a study of cytomegalovirus exposure and HLA in healthy donors. The overall study: The approximately 130 validation repertoires matched the 600 to 700 first-cohort repertoires in platform, a later analysis reported.

As for this clone: The target antigen is unknown.

Separation from the 666-subject first cohort characterized the roughly 120-subject validation cohort, to which the donors belonged. The germline V gene has CDR1 SGHTA and CDR2 FQGNSA. This CDR3 is built from 18 residues. Trimming cost V 5 bases and J 1 base, with 23 bases left between them. General observations from the study: The study put 150 to 200 TCR beta chains on its list as cytomegalovirus-associated.

Repertoires were generated with immunoSEQ multiplex PCR, while TCRdb's copy carries only in-frame clones and drops some. Among 85,000 to 130,000 clones listed, about 85% were seen once. The chain is built from TRBV7-2 and TRBJ1-2; possibly TRBD1 for D (6 bases). Input material: PBMCs. The TCR was taken from a woman aged 18 to 35 in good health and CMV-seropositive. CDR3 in amino acids: CASSPYVGHHVSNYGYTF. The CDR3 DNA sequence: TGTGCCAGCAGCCCATACGTGGGACATCATGTTAGTAACTATGGCTACACCTTC.